The T cell receptor (beta chain) described here comes from a study of shared clonotypes between healthy human individuals. Across the study: A few men and two women, aged 18 to 49, were donors.

CD8 cells regarded as naive lacked CD45RO, were positively chosen for CCR7, and omitted terminally differentiated effector memory CD45RA+ cells. Assay used: immunoSEQ multiplex PCR; TCRdb lists only in-frame clones, some missing. The sample lists around 1.9 million clones; 85% to 95% were seen once. V lost 0 bases and J 0 bases, leaving 11 bases between the germline ends. The germline V gene has CDR1 SQVTM and CDR2 ANQGSEA. This CDR3 has 15 amino acids. This TCR was recovered from a man aged 18 to 30 in good health. Some clones in this sample may be carry-over from other donors' samples. This chain joins TRBV29-1 and TRBJ1-2, with no clear D. The sequencing sample was made of naive CD8+ T cells from PBMCs. The CDR3 coding sequence is TGCAGCGTTGAAGAGTTGGCAGAAGCTAACTATGGCTACACCTTC. It specifies CSVEELAEANYGYTF.